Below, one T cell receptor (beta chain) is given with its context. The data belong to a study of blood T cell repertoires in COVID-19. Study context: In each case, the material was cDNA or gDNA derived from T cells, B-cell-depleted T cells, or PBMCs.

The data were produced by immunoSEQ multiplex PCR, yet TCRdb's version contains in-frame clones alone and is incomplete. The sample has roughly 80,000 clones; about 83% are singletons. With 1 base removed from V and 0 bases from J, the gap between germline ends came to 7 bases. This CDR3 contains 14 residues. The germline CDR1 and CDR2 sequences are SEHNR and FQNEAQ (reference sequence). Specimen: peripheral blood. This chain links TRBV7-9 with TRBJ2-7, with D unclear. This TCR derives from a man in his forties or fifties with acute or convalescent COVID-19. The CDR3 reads CASSLGSSSYEQYF. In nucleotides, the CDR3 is TGTGCCAGCAGCTTAGGTTCTAGCTCCTACGAGCAGTACTTC.